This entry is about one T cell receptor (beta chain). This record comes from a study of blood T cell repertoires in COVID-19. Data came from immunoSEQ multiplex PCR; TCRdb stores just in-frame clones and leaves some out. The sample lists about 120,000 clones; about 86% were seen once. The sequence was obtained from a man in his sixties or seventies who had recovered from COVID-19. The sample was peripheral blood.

CDR3 region: CASSEIGGSEQYF. The CDR3, as DNA: TGTGCCAGCAGTGAAATAGGGGGTAGCGAGCAGTACTTC. This rearrangement joins TRBV2 to TRBJ2-7; TRBD1 is a possible D gene (6 bases). Per germline, CDR1 SNHLY and CDR2 FYNNEI. Trimming pared 2 bases from V and 6 bases from J, leaving 11 bases between. The CDR3 totals 13 residues. The whole variable domain, filled in from reference TRBV2 and TRBJ2-7, reads EPEVTQTPSHQVTQMGQEVILRCVPISNHLYFYWYRQILGQKVEFLVSFYNNEISEKSEIFDDQFSVERPDGSNFTLKIRSTKLEDSAMYFCASSEIGGSEQYFGPGTRLTVT.